This T cell receptor beta chain came from a study of response to subunit inactivated influenza vaccine. General study results and limits: T cells newly recruited by each seasonal influenza vaccination are few, the authors suggested.

This clonotype was detected only a few times. Its antigen is unknown. Using its own MiXCR run on the RT-PCR reads, TCRdb lists one record per CDR3 protein. The table shows 450,000 to 600,000 distinct CDR3 sequences, with 7.6% occurring only once. The length of the CDR3 is 22 residues. V trimming: 1 base; J trimming: 2 bases; junction bases outside the gene matches: 21. In germline, CDR1 is SGHNT, CDR2 YYREEE (reference sequence). This rearrangement joins TRBV5-4 to TRBJ2-5, with TRBD2 matching over 12 bases. This sequence was found in a man in his fifties or sixties who received an inactivated influenza vaccine. This specimen consisted of PBMCs from blood, obtained less than 25 months after vaccination. CDR3 DNA sequence: TGTGCCAGCAGCTTGTTCCTCCTCCTAAGGACTAGCGGGAACCTCGGGCAAGAGACCCAGTACTTC. It yields the protein CASSLFLLLRTSGNLGQETQYF.